One and the same sample provided the 32 T cell receptor beta chains below, sequenced in a study of shared clonotypes between healthy human individuals. Libraries were prepared by immunoSEQ multiplex PCR; TCRdb keeps only in-frame clonotypes and omits some of them. The sample carries some 2.1 million clones, roughly 94% recorded once. Sample: naive CD4+ T cells sorted from blood. Regarding subset: CD45RA+ positively selected. The receptors come from a man aged 18-30 years in good health.

This clone showed up just once. The chain combines TRBV6-6 with TRBJ1-2, with TRBD1 matching over 9 bases. This CDR3 has 13 residues. Germline values: CDR1 MNHNY, CDR2 SVGAGI (reference sequence). Losses at the gene ends were 7 bases for V and 4 bases for J; bases not matched to a gene: 4. The CDR3 sequence: CASKTGGAYGYTF. For the CDR3, the DNA is TGTGCCAGCAAGACAGGGGGGGCCTATGGCTACACCTTC.

This clone was recorded only once. The chain carries TRBV6-1 and TRBJ2-1; 9 nucleotides match TRBD2. The CDR3 sequence is 15 residues long. Trimming removed 4 bases from V and 4 bases from J; junction bases left unmatched: 5. The germline V gene has CDR1 MNHNS and CDR2 SASEGT. The CDR3: CASSVPSGVYNEQFF. The CDR3 DNA sequence: TGTGCCAGCAGTGTCCCTAGCGGGGTATACAATGAGCAGTTCTTC.

This chain joins TRBV2 and TRBJ1-5, with D possibly being TRBD1 (5 bases). CDR1 and CDR2 (germline): SNHLY, FYNNEI. With 8 bases removed from V and 1 base from J, the gap between germline ends came to 9 bases. The CDR3 runs 13 residues. CDR3 nucleotide sequence: TGTGCCAGCTGCCGGGACAGCAATCAGCCCCAGCATTTT. Its protein is CASCRDSNQPQHF.

With respect to this clone: Germline and junction disagree at one end, which may indicate a read error. J is TRBJ2-3 and V is TRBV20-1; perhaps D is TRBD1 or TRBD2 (5 bases each). The CDR3 is made up of 11 amino acids. CDR1 and CDR2 (germline): DFQATT, SNEGSKA (reference sequence). The CDR3 DNA is TGCAGTGCTAGAGGGGATTTCGGGGCTCATTTT. Its translation: CSARGDFGAHF.

This rearrangement joins TRBV28 to TRBJ1-2, with D uncertain. V shed 3 bases and J shed 6 bases, with 8 bases lying between them. CDR3 size: 12 residues. Germline CDR1 MDHEN, CDR2 SYDVKM. As DNA, the CDR3 is TGTGCCAGCAGTTTCATCCTCGATGGCTACACCTTC. It yields the protein CASSFILDGYTF.

The V call is TRBV27, the J call TRBJ1-6; 7 nucleotides align to TRBD1. Germline values: CDR1 MNHEY, CDR2 SMNVEV (reference sequence). V dropped 5 bases and J dropped 4; count of bases not matched to a gene: 2. This CDR3 is 14 amino acids long. CDR3 sequence: CASSQGGYNSPLHF. Here the CDR3 DNA reads TGTGCCAGCAGTCAGGGGGGGTATAATTCACCCCTCCACTTT.

The chain combines TRBV27 with TRBJ2-2; D call uncertain. The V gene's germline CDR1 is MNHEY and CDR2 SMNVEV (reference sequence). Trimming took off 7 bases at V and 1 base at J, with 10 bases between the two ends. The CDR3 is 14 residues long. The CDR3 bases are TGTGCCAGCATGCGACTGATGAACACCGGGGAGCTGTTTTTT. Its protein product is CASMRLMNTGELFF.

V gene TRBV6-6 combines with J gene TRBJ2-7, with D perhaps assigned TRBD1 or TRBD2 (8 bases each). There are 15 residues in the CDR3. The germline V gene has CDR1 MNHNY and CDR2 SVGAGI (reference sequence). V lost 6 bases and J lost 3, with 18 bases in between. Here the CDR3 reads CASSSGGTGLYEQYF. As DNA, the CDR3 is TGTGCCAGCAGCTCGGGAGGGACAGGTCTCTACGAGCAGTACTTC.

This clone appeared a single time. The genes are TRBV11-2 and TRBJ1-4; 10 nucleotides agree with TRBD1. Trimming took 3 bases from V and 8 from J; bases not matched to a gene: 6. Germline V gene lookup returns CDR1 SGHAT and CDR2 FQNNGV. The CDR3 totals 15 residues. The CDR3 region has the DNA TGTGCCAGCAGCTTTGGACAGGGGGGAAACGAAAAACTGTTTTTT. Its translation: CASSFGQGGNEKLFF.

The chain links TRBV4-2 to TRBJ1-1; 8 bases align to TRBD1. The CDR3 totals 16 residues. Germline V CDR1 and CDR2: LGHNA, YNFKEQ. Unmatched junction bases numbered 14, after V lost 0 bases and J lost 11 bases. The CDR3 loop reads CASSQDLGTGPRRAFF. CDR3 DNA sequence: TGTGCCAGCAGCCAAGACCTAGGGACAGGACCCCGAAGGGCTTTCTTT.

A few counts support this clone. The chain joins TRBV10-1 to TRBJ2-3, with TRBD2 as a possible D gene (6 bases). This CDR3 comprises 16 residues. V was trimmed by 4 bases and J by 2 bases, leaving 16 bases between them. Germline-derived CDR1 and CDR2 are WNHNN and SYGVQD (reference sequence). This CDR3 is CASSGSRGLSTDTQYF. The CDR3 DNA is TGCGCCAGCAGTGGTAGTCGGGGGTTATCCACAGATACGCAGTATTTT.

This clone is a singleton in its sample. The V gene is TRBV4-3, the J gene TRBJ1-6; no definite D call. The V gene's germline CDR1 is LGHNA and CDR2 YSLEER. The CDR3 sequence is 15 residues long. V gave up 1 base and J gave up 9 bases, with 13 bases separating them. CDR3 sequence (DNA): TGCGCCAGCAGCCAAGCTACCGGGCCCCCTTCACCCCTCCACTTT. Translation gives CASSQATGPPSPLHF.

The V gene is TRBV5-6, the J gene TRBJ2-7, with D tentatively TRBD1 (5 bases). Trimming took 1 base from V and 3 from J, leaving 14 bases between them. Germline loops: CDR1 SGHDT, CDR2 YYEEEE. The CDR3 covers 15 residues. The CDR3, as DNA: TGTGCCAGCAGCTTGTTTGCAGGGTCATACTACGAGCAGTACTTC. It specifies CASSLFAGSYYEQYF.

The chain combines TRBV19 with TRBJ1-1, with D uncertain. Germline assignment: CDR1 LNHDA and CDR2 SQIVND (reference sequence). The CDR3 consists of 14 residues. V was pared by 6 bases and J by 0 bases, with 11 bases between. The CDR3 sequence is CASSPPSVNTEAFF. The CDR3 region has the DNA TGTGCCAGTAGCCCGCCGAGTGTGAACACTGAAGCTTTCTTT.

The chain carries TRBV6-6 and TRBJ2-5; 8 positions match TRBD2. Per the germline V gene, CDR1 is MNHNY and CDR2 is SVGAGI (reference sequence). V was pared by 5 bases and J by 3 bases, with 8 bases of the junction left unmatched. The CDR3 totals 15 residues. CDR3 amino acids: CASSTLAGGEETQYF. The CDR3 bases are TGTGCCAGCAGTACCCTTGCCGGGGGGGAAGAGACCCAGTACTTC.

The chain combines TRBV27 with TRBJ1-1; D unresolved. From germline, CDR1 is MNHEY and CDR2 SMNVEV (reference sequence). The CDR3 is made up of 11 amino acids. Between the trimmed V and J ends, which lost 6 bases and 7 bases, there was a span of 9 bases. The CDR3 DNA follows: TGTGCCAGCAGGTCGCGGGGTGAAGCTTTCTTT. Its translation is CASRSRGEAFF.

The V gene is TRBV2, the J gene TRBJ2-7; 8 bases match TRBD1. The germline gives CDR1 SNHLY, CDR2 FYNNEI. The CDR3 sequence is 14 residues long. The V and J ends lost 7 bases and 2 bases, in that order; junction bases with no gene match: 7. CDR3 residues: CASMPRQGTYEQYF. As DNA, the CDR3 is TGTGCCAGCATGCCGAGACAGGGGACCTACGAGCAGTACTTC.

V gene TRBV5-1 combines with J gene TRBJ2-1, with 9 bases fitting TRBD1. Trimming at V came to 3 bases and at J to 8 bases, leaving 9 bases not matched to a gene. CDR1 SGHRS and CDR2 YFSETQ come from the germline V gene. The CDR3 loop spans 15 amino acids. The CDR3 DNA is TGCGCCAGCAGCTCTGGGACAGGGTCGGCATATGAGCAGTTCTTC. Encoded protein: CASSSGTGSAYEQFF.

The rearrangement links TRBV11-3 to TRBJ2-7; unclear D gene. Germline V gives CDR1 SGHNT, CDR2 YENEEA. The length of the CDR3 is 14 residues. V lost 6 bases, J lost 7 bases, and 19 bases lay in between. For the CDR3, the DNA is TGTGCCAGCAGATTAAAGGACCGATCATCAGAGCAGTACTTC. Translating it yields CASRLKDRSSEQYF. Full variable domain (remainder filled in from reference TRBV11-3 and TRBJ2-7): EAGVVQSPRYKIIEKKQPVAFWCNPISGHNTLYWYLQNLGQGPELLIRYENEEAVDDSQLPKDRFSAERLKGVDSTLKIQPAELGDSAVYLCASRLKDRSSEQYFGPGTRLTVT.

The chain has TRBV7-2 and TRBJ2-3; 14 nucleotides match TRBD2. Germline V lookup: CDR1 SGHTA, CDR2 FQGNSA. The CDR3 runs to 16 residues. The ends lost 5 bases at V and 7 bases at J; junction bases unmatched: 8. The CDR3 region has the DNA TGTGCCAGCAGCCAGGGACTAGCGGGAGCTAGATATACGCAGTATTTT. This encodes CASSQGLAGARYTQYF.

Only one count was recorded for this clone. The chain joins TRBV20-1 to TRBJ2-3; D is unclear. CDR1 and CDR2 (germline): DFQATT, SNEGSKA (reference sequence). The CDR3 is made up of 10 amino acids. Trimming took off 5 bases at V and 9 bases at J, with 9 bases between the two ends. The CDR3 sequence is CSALMATQYF. DNA of the CDR3: TGCAGTGCTCTCATGGCGACGCAGTATTTT.

The rearrangement links TRBV4-1 to TRBJ1-4, with D perhaps TRBD1 (5 bases). V lost 4 bases and J 7 bases, leaving 19 bases between the germline ends. The germline V gene has CDR1 MGHRA and CDR2 YSYEKL. The CDR3 is 16 residues long. The CDR3 nucleotides are TGCGCCAGCAGCCGAGGGGAGACAGTCTTAACTGAAAAACTGTTTTTT. It specifies CASSRGETVLTEKLFF.

On this clone itself: The sample has other DNA sequences that encode this CDR3 too. The rearrangement uses TRBV20-1 and TRBJ1-1, with D uncertain. This CDR3 has 11 residues. The V end was cut by 0 bases, the J end by 1 base, with 0 bases between. CDR1 is DFQATT and CDR2 is SNEGSKA in the germline V gene (reference sequence). The chain's CDR3 is CSARENTEAFF. CDR3 sequence (DNA): TGCAGTGCTAGAGAGAACACTGAAGCTTTCTTT.

The rearrangement joins TRBV18 to TRBJ1-2, with a possible D match to TRBD1 (6 bases). Trimming cost V 4 bases and J 6 bases, with 15 bases left between them. The CDR3 is 14 amino acids. Germline V gene sequence: CDR1 KGHSH, CDR2 LQKENI. CDR3: CASSLQGPTDGYTF. Here the CDR3 DNA reads TGTGCCAGCTCACTACAGGGCCCTACGGATGGCTACACCTTC.

The CDR3 DNA follows: TGTGCCACCAGCTTAAGGACAGGGCGGGATGAGCAGTTCTTC. It specifies CATSLRTGRDEQFF. The rearrangement links TRBV15 to TRBJ2-1; the match to TRBD1 covers 8 bases. The CDR3 spans 14 residues. The V gene end was trimmed by 5 bases and the J gene end by 8 bases; junction bases not matched to a gene: 8. Germline CDR1 reads LNHNV; CDR2 reads YYDKDF (reference sequence). The full variable domain, with the rest looked up from reference TRBV15 and TRBJ2-1, is DAMVIQNPRYQVTQFGKPVTLSCSQTLNHNVMYWYQQKSSQAPKLLFHYYDKDFNNEADTPDNFQSRRPNTSFCFLDIRSPGLGDTAMYLCATSLRTGRDEQFFGPGTRLTVL.

The chain is built from TRBV7-9 and TRBJ2-3; 7 nucleotides line up with TRBD1. J gave up 2 bases and V 1 base, and 3 bases lay outside the gene matches. The germline V gene encodes CDR1 SEHNR and CDR2 FQNEAQ (reference sequence). This CDR3 has 15 residues. The CDR3 sequence: CASSLVGTVTDTQYF. The CDR3 DNA reads TGTGCCAGCAGCTTAGTGGGGACAGTCACAGATACGCAGTATTTT.

The rearrangement links TRBV19 to TRBJ2-3; 7 nucleotides align to TRBD2. The CDR3 totals 13 residues. Germline lookup yields CDR1 LNHDA and CDR2 SQIVND (reference sequence). Trimming took 5 bases from V and 5 from J; bases not matched to a gene: 4. CDR3 bases: TGTGCCAGTAGTGAATTAGCGGGAGATACGCAGTATTTT. This encodes CASSELAGDTQYF. The full variable domain, completed using reference TRBV19 and TRBJ2-3, is DGGITQSPKYLFRKEGQNVTLSCEQNLNHDAMYWYRQDPGQGLRLIYYSQIVNDFQKGDIAEGYSVSREKKESFPLTVTSAQKNPTAFYLCASSELAGDTQYFGPGTRLTVL.

As concerns this clone: The sample holds other DNA sequences that translate to the same CDR3. This chain links TRBV7-2 with TRBJ1-5, with no clear D. V lost 1 base to trimming and J lost 0 bases, with 7 bases between them. Germline loops: CDR1 SGHTA, CDR2 FQGNSA. This CDR3 has 15 residues. The CDR3 here is CASSLGGSSNQPQHF. The CDR3, as DNA: TGTGCCAGCAGCTTAGGAGGGTCTAGCAATCAGCCCCAGCATTTT.

V usage is TRBV7-9 and J usage is TRBJ2-5; D not certain. Germline V lookup: CDR1 SEHNR, CDR2 FQNEAQ (reference sequence). V gave up 2 bases and J gave up 0 bases, with 4 bases separating them. The CDR3 sequence is 13 residues long. CDR3 sequence: CASSLPNQETQYF. Written as DNA, the CDR3 is TGTGCCAGCAGCTTACCGAACCAAGAGACCCAGTACTTC.

The chain carries TRBV2 and TRBJ2-1; no clear D. V lost 2 bases to trimming and J lost 7 bases, with 9 bases between them. This CDR3 comprises 13 residues. The germline CDR1 and CDR2 sequences are SNHLY and FYNNEI. CDR3 bases: TGTGCCAGCAGTGAAATGTCGTCTAATGAGCAGTTCTTC. Its protein product is CASSEMSSNEQFF.

This clone appeared a single time. The V gene is TRBV5-6, the J gene TRBJ2-3; TRBD1 matches 9 bases. Trimming cost V 4 bases and J 0 bases; bases outside gene matches: 6. The CDR3 is 16 residues long. Germline V gene lookup returns CDR1 SGHDT and CDR2 YYEEEE. The CDR3 sequence is CASSKATGGSTDTQYF. As DNA, the CDR3 is TGTGCCAGCAGCAAAGCGACAGGGGGTAGCACAGATACGCAGTATTTT. Full variable domain (rest looked up from reference TRBV5-6 and TRBJ2-3): DAGVTQSPTHLIKTRGQQVTLRCSPKSGHDTVSWYQQALGQGPQFIFQYYEEEERQRGNFPDRFSGHQFPNYSSELNVNALLLGDSALYLCASSKATGGSTDTQYFGPGTRLTVL.

The gene calls are TRBV18 and TRBJ2-7; 9 bases are shared with TRBD1. CDR1 and CDR2 (germline): KGHSH, LQKENI. This CDR3 region has 14 residues. V shed 3 bases, J shed 5 bases, and the junction held 5 bases outside the gene matches. The CDR3 sequence: CASSPGTGRHEQYF. CDR3 nucleotide sequence: TGTGCCAGCTCACCGGGGACAGGGAGGCACGAGCAGTACTTC.